These T cell receptor beta chains were read from a single sample in a study of blood T cell repertoires in COVID-19. TCRdb's copy holds only in-frame clones and misses some; the assay was immunoSEQ multiplex PCR. This sample has 40,000 to 60,000 clones, with about 88% found just once. The material sequenced was peripheral blood. The receptors originated from a man between 40 and 49 years old with active COVID-19. Each CDR3 is given without its conserved first and last residue. Size is stated for part of the rows, as once, few or many counts, or as a class when the clone is expanded.

V gene	clone size	CDR3 protein
TRBV5-1	-	ASSYDTNTGELF
TRBV6-5	-	ASSYGTDPPGEQY
TRBV5-5	-	ASSFGWGGEQY
TRBV5-4	-	ASSPKDRGQVSEAF
TRBV7-3	-	ASKGQGARVAEAF
TRBV9	-	ASSASSGRGTGELF
TRBV5-1	-	ASTDSSGQETQY
TRBV3-1/TRBV3-2	-	ASRLVSSGRRRETQY
TRBV7-8	once	ASSFVAGGAYTGELF
TRBV19	-	ASHRGRGLMNTEAF
TRBV5-1	-	ASREVDTQY
TRBV28	-	ASSLGGLSNQPQH
TRBV27	-	ASALFRGTGGGYT
TRBV15	-	ATSTQGSTNTEVF
TRBV15	-	ATQLAGDYHTQY
TRBV7-8	once	ASSLGLYGTSGGSYNEQF
TRBV10-3	-	AIRNFSGNTIY
TRBV2	-	ASTRTGWPTGELF
TRBV12-3/TRBV12-4	-	ASSRIGEGTQY
TRBV28	-	ASSLRGRGTGYT
TRBV28	-	ASSGRGWTHYGYT
TRBV3-1/TRBV3-2	-	ASRAQGEDTQY
TRBV7-3	-	ASSLTGQTNNSPLH
TRBV11-2	-	ASSLGLAGANEQF
TRBV7-9	once	ATDGQGANGYT
TRBV27	-	AASRGLAGDTQY
TRBV10-3	-	AINLQQGALGTGELF
TRBV19	-	DSKLAEYNEQF
TRBV10-2	-	ASSEVGPRDTQY
TRBV6-5	-	ASRRSYNSPLH
TRBV18	-	ASSPPGRYNEQF
TRBV28	-	ASSRSRGSDKY
TRBV11-2	-	ASSFWNRGTLFKY
TRBV10-3	-	AISESHSSYEQY
TRBV29-1	-	SGRTGADSPLH
TRBV5-6	-	ASSRTLTGLVEAF
TRBV28	-	ASSSIQGVKNEQF
TRBV25-1	-	ASSVWTGGANTEAF
TRBV27	-	ASSLGFEDTEAF
TRBV12-3/TRBV12-4	-	ASRERAFHEQF
TRBV6-1	-	ASSELPSGVNSNEQF
TRBV27	-	ASSFRGRGYEQY
TRBV28	-	ASSFTSYEQY
TRBV5-1	-	ASSPGGGESTEAF